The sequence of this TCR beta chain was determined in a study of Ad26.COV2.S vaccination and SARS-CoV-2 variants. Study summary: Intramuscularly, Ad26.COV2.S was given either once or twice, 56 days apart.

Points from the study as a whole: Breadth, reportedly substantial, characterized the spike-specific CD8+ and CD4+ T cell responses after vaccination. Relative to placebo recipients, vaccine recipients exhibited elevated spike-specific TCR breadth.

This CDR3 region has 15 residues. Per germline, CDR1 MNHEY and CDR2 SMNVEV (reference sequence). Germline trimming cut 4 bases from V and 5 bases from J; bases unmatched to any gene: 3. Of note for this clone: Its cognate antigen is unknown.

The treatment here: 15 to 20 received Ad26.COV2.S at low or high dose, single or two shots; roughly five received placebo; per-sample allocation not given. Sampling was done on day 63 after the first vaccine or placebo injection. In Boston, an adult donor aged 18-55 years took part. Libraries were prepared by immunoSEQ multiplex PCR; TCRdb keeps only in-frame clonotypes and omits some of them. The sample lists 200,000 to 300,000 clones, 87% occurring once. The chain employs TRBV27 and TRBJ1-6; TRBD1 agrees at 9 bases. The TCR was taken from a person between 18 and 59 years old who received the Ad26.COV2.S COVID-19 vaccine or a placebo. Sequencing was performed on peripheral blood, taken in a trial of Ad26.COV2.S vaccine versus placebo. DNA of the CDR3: TGTGCCAGCAGTTCCCGACAGGGGGATAATTCACCCCTCCACTTT. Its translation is CASSSRQGDNSPLHF.